These 28 T cell receptor beta chains were sequenced from one sample in a study of identical twins (dated by TCRdb to about 2016). The method behind the library was 5' RACE. Reads for this sample came from an Illumina HiSeq 2000. TCRdb cleaned the public reads at Q25 with fastp, built clones with MiXCR and kept in-frame beta chains. Every CDR3 protein is listed once, alongside the most common genes and DNA of its rows. This sample gives 1.5 million or so distinct CDR3 sequences in total; roughly a third of them show up just once. The ten largest clones represent more than 0.25% of the sample. Sequenced sample: cord blood. The receptors derive from a newborn girl in good health.

At least ten counts were recorded for this clonotype. The rearrangement links TRBV25-1 to TRBJ2-1; D remains unclear. This CDR3 comprises 12 residues. V lost 3 bases to trimming and J lost 6 bases, with 6 bases between them. Germline CDR1 and CDR2: MGHDK and SYGVNS. The CDR3 DNA sequence: TGTGCCAGCAGTGACACGTTCAATGAGCAGTTCTTC. It translates to CASSDTFNEQFF.

This clonotype was counted between two and nine times. The V and J genes are TRBV29-1 and TRBJ2-5, with 8 bases that match TRBD2. This CDR3 region has 14 residues. V was pared by 2 bases and J by 11 bases, with 13 bases of the junction left unmatched. Germline V gene lookup returns CDR1 SQVTM and CDR2 ANQGSEA. The CDR3 protein is CSVEMSGSLYEQYF. The DNA of the CDR3 is TGCAGCGTTGAAATGAGCGGGAGCCTCTATGAGCAGTACTTC.

The V and J genes are TRBV20-1 and TRBJ1-6, with D tentatively TRBD1 (5 bases). The V gene's germline CDR1 is DFQATT and CDR2 SNEGSKA (reference sequence). V gave up 5 bases and J gave up 7 bases, with 15 bases separating them. This CDR3 spans 14 amino acids. The chain's CDR3 is CSARSSGRNSPLHF. CDR3 coding DNA: TGCAGTGCTCGTTCCTCAGGGCGGAATTCACCCCTCCACTTT.

A few counts support this clonotype. This rearrangement joins TRBV28 to TRBJ2-5; 8 positions agree with TRBD2. The J call is uncertain, as TRBJ2-7 better fits the DNA end. The CDR3 is 16 residues long. Per the germline V gene, CDR1 is MDHEN and CDR2 is SYDVKM. CDR3 nucleotide sequence: TGTGCCAGCAGTTTATTGGGGCTAGCGGGTTCTTACGAGCAGTACTTC. Translated: CASSLLGLAGSYEQYF.

This clonotype appeared many times. V gene TRBV2 combines with J gene TRBJ2-3; D remains unclear. Germline V gene data show CDR1 as SNHLY and CDR2 as FYNNEI. V dropped 1 base and J dropped 1 base, with 6 bases sitting between them. This CDR3 spans 14 amino acids. CDR3 protein: CASSEGRGTDTQYF. The CDR3 DNA reads TGTGCCAGCAGTGAAGGTCGGGGCACAGATACGCAGTATTTT.

A single count supports this clonotype. The CDR3 is CASSSSRAETDTQYF. DNA for the CDR3: TGCGCCAGCAGCAGCAGTAGAGCGGAGACAGATACGCAGTATTTT. The chain has TRBV5-1 and TRBJ2-3, with a tentative D call TRBD2 (5 bases). V lost 4 bases and J 3 bases, leaving 15 bases between the germline ends. This CDR3 is built from 15 residues. Germline values: CDR1 SGHRS, CDR2 YFSETQ.

In its sample, this clonotype was seen a few times. V gene TRBV7-9 combines with J gene TRBJ2-2; D might be TRBD2 (6 bases). Per germline, CDR1 SEHNR and CDR2 FQNEAQ (reference sequence). V gave up 5 bases and J gave up 3 bases, with 25 bases separating them. The length of the CDR3 is 19 residues. Written as DNA, the CDR3 is TGTGCCAGCAGCCCCCCAAATATGTTGCGGGGCCTCTACACCGGGGAGCTGTTTTTT. It is translated as CASSPPNMLRGLYTGELFF.

V usage is TRBV7-8 and J usage is TRBJ2-5; TRBD1 matches 11 bases. Germline V gene lookup returns CDR1 SGHVS and CDR2 FQNEAQ. This CDR3 is 16 amino acids long. The V segment lost 2 bases and the J segment 6 bases; nucleotides outside the gene matches: 8. DNA of the CDR3: TGTGCCAGCAGCTTAACCGGGACAGGGGGGACCAAGACCCAGTACTTC. Protein product: CASSLTGTGGTKTQYF.

This clonotype was detected a few times. The CDR3 coding sequence is TGTGCCAGCAGCCCATATTCAACCAGCCGGGGTGAAAAACTGTTTTTT. Translated: CASSPYSTSRGEKLFF. The J gene is TRBJ1-4, the V gene TRBV9; no reliable D call. CDR3 length equals 16 residues. CDR1 is SGDLS and CDR2 is YYNGEE in the germline V gene. Trimming removed 4 bases at V and 7 bases at J, with 20 bases between.

This clonotype was counted only a few times. The J gene is TRBJ1-2, the V gene TRBV20-1; D perhaps matches TRBD1 (5 bases). Trimming left V 1 base short and J 4 bases short, with 13 bases between. Germline CDR1 is DFQATT and CDR2 is SNEGSKA (reference sequence). The CDR3 contains 14 residues. CDR3 bases: TGCAGTGCTAGAGCGGCTCGGGGGGTCTATGGCTACACCTTC. It yields the protein CSARAARGVYGYTF.

This clonotype has only a few counts. This sequence joins TRBV7-2 and TRBJ1-2, with a tentative D call TRBD1 (6 bases). Deletions cut 2 bases from V and 4 bases from J, with 17 bases between. This CDR3 spans 16 amino acids. The germline gives CDR1 SGHTA, CDR2 FQGNSA. CDR3 residues: CASSLSRPAGVYGYTF. DNA of the CDR3: TGTGCCAGCAGCTTAAGCCGACCAGCAGGGGTCTATGGCTACACCTTC.

V and J are TRBV5-1 and TRBJ2-1; possibly TRBD2 for D (6 bases). V dropped 4 bases and J dropped 8 bases, with 13 bases sitting between them. The germline V gene encodes CDR1 SGHRS and CDR2 YFSETQ. The CDR3 is 13 residues long. This CDR3 is CASSLTGEDEQFF. The DNA of the CDR3 is TGCGCCAGCAGCCTGACGGGAGAGGATGAGCAGTTCTTC.

The chain uses TRBV24-1 and TRBJ1-5; 7 nucleotides align to TRBD1. The V gene's germline CDR1 is KGHDR and CDR2 SFDVKD. The V and J ends lost 6 bases and 15 bases, in that order; junction bases with no gene match: 13. CDR3 length equals 13 residues. CDR3 protein: CATSPTGQLFAHF. As DNA, the CDR3 is TGTGCCACCAGTCCCACGGGACAGCTCTTCGCGCATTTT.

This clonotype was picked up many times. The gene calls are TRBV29-1 and TRBJ2-7; D gene ambiguous. Looked up from germline, CDR1 is SQVTM and CDR2 is ANQGSEA. This CDR3 is 11 amino acids long. The ends were cut back, 7 bases at V and 5 bases at J, with 12 bases in the middle. The CDR3 DNA reads TGCAGCGCTGGATGGTCGGACGAGCAGTACTTC. Amino acids: CSAGWSDEQYF.

The J gene is TRBJ2-7, the V gene TRBV28; 7 bases align to TRBD1. The CDR3 spans 15 residues. Germline assignment: CDR1 MDHEN and CDR2 SYDVKM. V trimming: 6 bases; J trimming: 4 bases; junction bases outside the gene matches: 12. In nucleotides, the CDR3 is TGTGCCAGCAGCCTCCCCGGGACAGCACTTTACGAGCAGTACTTC. The encoded protein is CASSLPGTALYEQYF.

V is TRBV28 and J is TRBJ2-4; D is uncertain. This CDR3 comprises 16 residues. Germline loops: CDR1 MDHEN, CDR2 SYDVKM. Trimming removed 2 bases at V and 0 bases at J, with 11 bases between. CDR3 DNA sequence: TGTGCCAGCAGTTTACCAACTCGGGTAGCCAAAAACATTCAGTACTTC. Its protein product is CASSLPTRVAKNIQYF.

The sample holds a few counts of this clonotype. The chain recombines TRBV7-9 with TRBJ2-2; TRBD1 matches 7 bases. The CDR3 spans 16 residues. J gave up 7 bases and V 4 bases, and 12 bases lay outside the gene matches. In germline, CDR1 is SEHNR, CDR2 FQNEAQ (reference sequence). CDR3 sequence reads: CASSSTLRQGHGELFF. The CDR3 DNA follows: TGTGCCAGCAGCTCAACCCTTAGACAGGGCCACGGGGAGCTGTTTTTT. The full variable domain, completed using reference TRBV7-9 and TRBJ2-2, is DTGVSQNPRHKITKRGQNVTFRCDPISEHNRLYWYRQTLGQGPEFLTYFQNEAQLEKSRLLSDRFSAERPKGSFSTLEIQRTEQGDSAMYLCASSSTLRQGHGELFFGEGSRLTVL.

In its sample, this clonotype was seen once. A read error may explain this, as a much larger clone is one base away. The genes are TRBV29-1 and TRBJ2-5; 8 bases are shared with TRBD1. CDR1 is SQVTM and CDR2 is ANQGSEA in the germline V gene. This CDR3 contains 14 residues. Trimming cost V 5 bases and J 1 base; bases outside gene matches: 6. This CDR3 reads CSVKDRVPQETQYF. For the CDR3, the DNA is TGCAGCGTTAAGGACAGGGTACCCCAAGAGACCCAGTACTTC. Drawing the rest from reference TRBV29-1 and TRBJ2-5, the complete variable domain is SAVISQKPSRDICQRGTSLTIQCQVDSQVTMMFWYRQQPGQSLTLIATANQGSEATYESGFVIDKFPISRPNLTFSTLTVSNMSPEDSSIYLCSVKDRVPQETQYFGPGTRLLVL.

This clonotype appeared a few times. This chain links TRBV10-3 with TRBJ1-2; 10 bases match TRBD1. Germline V gene sequence: CDR1 ENHRY, CDR2 SYGVKD. V shed 6 bases, J shed 2 bases, and the junction held 3 bases outside the gene matches. CDR3 length equals 14 residues. The CDR3 loop is CAIRGQGRNYGYTF. CDR3 DNA sequence: TGTGCCATCAGGGGACAGGGGAGGAACTATGGCTACACCTTC.

This clonotype was found a few times. The V and J genes are TRBV12-5 and TRBJ2-3; the match to TRBD1 covers 8 bases. The CDR3 totals 16 residues. The trim removed 4 bases at V and 8 bases at J, leaving 14 bases unmatched. Per germline, CDR1 LGHNT and CDR2 FRNRAP. Here the CDR3 DNA reads TGTGCTAGTGGTTCTCGCCTCGACAGGGGAGGAGGTACGCAGTATTTT. It is translated as CASGSRLDRGGGTQYF.

This clonotype was counted once. The CDR3 coding sequence is TGTGCCAGCAGCTTAGTAATCGGTCAGGGGGGCACTGAAGCTTTCTTT. It translates to CASSLVIGQGGTEAFF. The V and J genes are TRBV11-3 and TRBJ1-1, with TRBD1 matching over 7 bases. CDR1 SGHNT and CDR2 YENEEA come from the germline V gene. With 1 base clipped from V and 4 bases from J, the junction kept 9 bases outside the gene matches. This CDR3 is built from 16 residues.

The V and J genes are TRBV28 and TRBJ2-1; TRBD2 aligns across 8 bases. Looked up from germline, CDR1 is MDHEN and CDR2 is SYDVKM. CDR3 length: 17 residues. Unmatched junction bases numbered 17, after V lost 7 bases and J lost 6 bases. CDR3 region: CASTATWGLGGPNEQFF. The CDR3 region has the DNA TGTGCCAGCACCGCGACCTGGGGACTAGGAGGGCCCAATGAGCAGTTCTTC.

The chain joins TRBV10-1 to TRBJ1-2; TRBD1 matches at 9 bases. The CDR3 has 16 amino acids. V shed 0 bases, J shed 3 bases, and the junction held 5 bases outside the gene matches. Germline V gives CDR1 WNHNN, CDR2 SYGVQD (reference sequence). CDR3 DNA sequence: TGCGCCAGCAGTGAGTCGGGACAGGGCTCCGACTATGGCTACACCTTC. It yields the protein CASSESGQGSDYGYTF.

This clonotype has only a few counts. The genes are TRBV27 and TRBJ2-5; 9 bases line up with TRBD2. Per germline, CDR1 MNHEY and CDR2 SMNVEV (reference sequence). The CDR3 has 15 residues. The junction had 18 bases not matched to a gene; V was cut back by 8 bases and J by 11 bases. The CDR3 is CASGPGLASLREQYF. The CDR3, as DNA: TGTGCCAGCGGCCCGGGACTAGCCTCTTTACGGGAGCAGTACTTC.

This chain joins TRBV2 and TRBJ2-3; 11 positions match TRBD2. CDR1 is SNHLY, CDR2 FYNNEI, per germline. J gave up 3 bases and V 6 bases, and 8 bases lay outside the gene matches. The CDR3 length is 16 residues. The CDR3 loop reads CASSQLGLAVTDTQYF. The DNA of the CDR3 is TGTGCCAGCAGCCAACTGGGACTAGCGGTGACAGATACGCAGTATTTT. Combining the CDR3 with reference TRBV2 and TRBJ2-3 gives the whole variable domain EPEVTQTPSHQVTQMGQEVILRCVPISNHLYFYWYRQILGQKVEFLVSFYNNEISEKSEIFDDQFSVERPDGSNFTLKIRSTKLEDSAMYFCASSQLGLAVTDTQYFGPGTRLTVL.

This rearrangement joins TRBV6-1 to TRBJ2-1, with 7 nucleotides matching TRBD2. This CDR3 is built from 16 residues. The ends lost 0 bases at V and 0 bases at J; junction bases unmatched: 2. Germline CDR1 MNHNS, CDR2 SASEGT. The CDR3, as DNA: TGTGCCAGCAGTGAAGCCGGCGGGAGCTCCTACAATGAGCAGTTCTTC. Translation: CASSEAGGSSYNEQFF.

This clonotype has at least ten counts. The CDR3 region is CASSQDQYGTDTQYF. As DNA, the CDR3 is TGTGCCAGCAGCCAAGACCAGTATGGGACAGATACGCAGTATTTT. The chain uses TRBV4-2 and TRBJ2-3; D is uncertain. CDR1 and CDR2 (germline): LGHNA, YNFKEQ. CDR3 length: 15 residues. Trimming took 0 bases from V and 3 from J, leaving 10 bases between them.

This clonotype was picked up a small number of times. V usage is TRBV6-1 and J usage is TRBJ1-1; 11 nucleotides align to TRBD1. Looked up from germline, CDR1 is MNHNS and CDR2 is SASEGT. This CDR3 comprises 15 residues. V trimming: 6 bases; J trimming: 6 bases; junction bases outside the gene matches: 9. The CDR3 bases are TGTGCCAGCAGACTGCCCGGGACAGGGGGTTCTGAAGCTTTCTTT. As protein: CASRLPGTGGSEAFF.